This T cell receptor beta chain was identified in a study of T cell responses to AZD1222 COVID-19 vaccine. The CDR3 length is 16 residues. Trimming left V 0 bases short and J 5 bases short, with 16 bases between. CDR1 is MNHEY and CDR2 is SMNVEV in the germline V gene (reference sequence). Clones were read by immunoSEQ multiplex PCR, and TCRdb kept only the in-frame ones, dropping some. The data contain around 180,000 clones, almost 95% of them singletons. The sample here was peripheral blood, taken on day 0 of AZD1222 vaccination. This clonotype was sampled from an adult in good health. The chain links TRBV27 to TRBJ2-5; D is unresolved. In nucleotides, the CDR3 is TGTGCCAGCAGTTTATCTCCGGGTCCGGATAGGGAGACCCAGTACTTC. Translation: CASSLSPGPDRETQYF.